This T cell receptor (beta chain) was identified in a study of OX40 agonist ivuxolimab in advanced cancers. Study-wide context: Every 2 weeks, patients got intravenous ivuxolimab at one of six dose levels (0.01-10 mg/kg). Of the participants, approximately 44% had some prior anti-PD-1, anti-PD-L1 or anti-CTLA-4 therapy, which was allowed. Of mixed ages from about 23 to 85 and averaging approximately 60 years, the group was roughly 85% male. Whole-study findings and limits: The study did not work out the antigen specificity of the expanded peripheral T cells.

Regarding this clone: The antigen remains undetermined.

Profiled with immunoSEQ multiplex PCR; TCRdb holds only in-frame clones, not every one. The sample holds about 49,000 clones, approximately 84% seen once. Germline CDR1 and CDR2: DFQATT and SNEGSKA (reference sequence). This CDR3 has 11 residues. V lost 6 bases and J 5 bases, leaving 8 bases between the germline ends. The sample here was CD4+ or CD8+ T cells sorted from blood, taken in a trial of the OX40 agonist ivuxolimab. This sequence originates from an adult with an advanced solid tumor such as melanoma, head and neck, liver or kidney cancer. The V gene is TRBV20-1, the J gene TRBJ2-1; no firm D call. As DNA, the CDR3 is TGCAGTGCCAGGCTGCACAATGAGCAGTTCTTC. It is translated as CSARLHNEQFF.